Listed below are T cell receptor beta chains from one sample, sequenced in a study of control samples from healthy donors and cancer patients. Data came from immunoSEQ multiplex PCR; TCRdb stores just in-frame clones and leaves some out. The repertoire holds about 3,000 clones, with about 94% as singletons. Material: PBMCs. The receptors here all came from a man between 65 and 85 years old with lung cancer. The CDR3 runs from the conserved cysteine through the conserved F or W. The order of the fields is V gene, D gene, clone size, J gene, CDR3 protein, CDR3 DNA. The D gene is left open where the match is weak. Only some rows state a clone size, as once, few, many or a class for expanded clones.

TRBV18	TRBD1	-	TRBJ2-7	CASSPRQGLYEQYF	TGTGCCAGCTCACCTCGACAGGGGCTCTACGAGCAGTACTTC
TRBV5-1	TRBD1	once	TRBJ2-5	CASSLGDREETQYF	TGCGCCAGCAGCTTGGGCGACAGGGAAGAGACCCAGTACTTC
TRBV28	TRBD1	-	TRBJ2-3	CASSSPGQGPDTQYF	TGTGCCAGCAGTTCTCCGGGACAGGGACCAGATACGCAGTATTTT
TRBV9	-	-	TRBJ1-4	CASSPLPRGNEKLFF	TGTGCCAGCAGCCCCCTCCCCCGGGGTAATGAAAAACTGTTTTTT
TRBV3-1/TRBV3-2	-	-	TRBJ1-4	CASSRGTNEKLFF	TGTGCCAGCAGCAGGGGAACTAATGAAAAACTGTTTTTT
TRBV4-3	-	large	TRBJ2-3	CASSQDITADTQYF	TGCGCCAGCAGCCAAGATATTACGGCAGATACGCAGTATTTT
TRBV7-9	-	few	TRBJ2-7	CASSKPTVEGYEQYF	TGTGCCAGCAGCAAGCCAACGGTGGAAGGGTACGAGCAGTACTTC
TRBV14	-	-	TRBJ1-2	CASSLGAGIGYTF	TGTGCCAGCAGCCTAGGAGCAGGGATTGGCTACACCTTC
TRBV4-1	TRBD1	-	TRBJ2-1	CASSQGQGPYNEQFF	TGCGCCAGCAGCCAGGGACAGGGTCCCTACAATGAGCAGTTCTTC
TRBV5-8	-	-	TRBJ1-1	CASSPVGGWGTEAFF	TGTGCCAGCAGCCCCGTTGGGGGTTGGGGCACTGAAGCTTTCTTT
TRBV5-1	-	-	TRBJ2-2	CASKAESTNTGELFF	TGCGCCAGCAAGGCAGAATCAACCAACACCGGGGAGCTGTTTTTT
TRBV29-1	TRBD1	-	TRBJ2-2	CSVSGTASDTGELFF	TGCAGCGTTTCCGGGACAGCTTCCGACACCGGGGAGCTGTTTTTT
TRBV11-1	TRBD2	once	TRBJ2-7	CASSPGFSGVRYEQYF	TGTGCCAGCAGCCCAGGATTTAGCGGGGTACGGTACGAGCAGTACTTC
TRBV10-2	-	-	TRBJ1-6	CASSESEASAYNSPLHF	TGCGCCAGCAGTGAGTCGGAGGCGAGCGCCTATAATTCACCCCTCCACTTT
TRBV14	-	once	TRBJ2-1	CASSYGTYNEQFF	TGTGCCAGCAGTTACGGGACATATAATGAGCAGTTCTTC
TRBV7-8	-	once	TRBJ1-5	CASSLGRGADQPQHF	TGTGCCAGCAGCTTAGGGAGGGGAGCGGATCAGCCCCAGCATTTT
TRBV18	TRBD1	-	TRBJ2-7	CASSPQQGVNEQYF	TGTGCCAGCTCACCACAACAGGGGGTCAACGAGCAGTACTTC
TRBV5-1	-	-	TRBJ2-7	CASSFSADSYEQYF	TGCGCCAGCAGCTTCTCGGCAGACTCCTACGAGCAGTACTTC
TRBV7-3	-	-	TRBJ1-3	CASSAGPRNTIYF	TGTGCCAGCAGCGCGGGACCGCGAAACACCATATATTTT
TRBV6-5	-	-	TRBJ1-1	CASSYWDTLPGTEAFF	TGTGCCAGCAGTTATTGGGACACCCTCCCGGGGACTGAAGCTTTCTTT
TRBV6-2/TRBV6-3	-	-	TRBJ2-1	CASSYQGLVAGEQFF	TGTGCCAGCAGTTACCAAGGACTCGTAGCAGGTGAGCAGTTCTTC
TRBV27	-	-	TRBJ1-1	CASSFGGRNTEAFF	TGTGCCAGCAGTTTTGGGGGACGAAACACTGAAGCTTTCTTT
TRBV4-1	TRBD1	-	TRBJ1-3	CASSLVAGTGGFGNTIYF	TGCGCCAGCAGCCTCGTGGCCGGGACAGGGGGCTTTGGAAACACCATATATTTT
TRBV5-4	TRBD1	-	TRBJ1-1	CASSWGQGANTEAFF	TGTGCCAGCAGCTGGGGACAGGGGGCGAACACTGAAGCTTTCTTT
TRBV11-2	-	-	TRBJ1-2	CASTGGPAPRAGYTF	TGTGCCAGCACCGGGGGACCGGCTCCAAGGGCTGGCTACACCTTC
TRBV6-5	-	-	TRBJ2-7	CASSYSSGVSYEQYF	TGTGCCAGCAGTTACTCTTCAGGGGTGAGCTACGAGCAGTACTTC
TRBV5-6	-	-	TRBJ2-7	CASSPSRKAYEQYF	TGTGCCAGCAGTCCAAGCAGGAAGGCCTACGAGCAGTACTTC
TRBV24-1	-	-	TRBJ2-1	CATGRGGNEQFF	TGTGCCACCGGCAGGGGAGGCAATGAGCAGTTCTTC
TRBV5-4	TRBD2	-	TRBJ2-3	CASSSYPGLAGTDTQYF	TGTGCCAGCAGCTCCTACCCCGGACTAGCGGGGACAGATACGCAGTATTTT
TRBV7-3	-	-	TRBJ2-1	CASSLRAGFNEQFF	TGTGCCAGCAGCTTAAGAGCAGGGTTCAATGAGCAGTTCTTC
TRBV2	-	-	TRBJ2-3	CASSEKRPSTDTQYF	TGTGCCAGCAGTGAAAAGCGGCCTAGCACAGATACGCAGTATTTT
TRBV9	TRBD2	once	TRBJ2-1	CASSVGASGGPSSYNEQFF	TGTGCCAGCAGCGTAGGCGCTAGCGGGGGCCCTAGCTCCTACAATGAGCAGTTCTTC
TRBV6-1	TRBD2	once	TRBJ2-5	CAGSEALPQVLAGDQETQYF	TGTGCCGGCAGTGAAGCGCTTCCCCAGGTACTAGCGGGGGACCAAGAGACCCAGTACTTC
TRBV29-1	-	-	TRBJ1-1	CSAVQGPGNTEAFF	TGCAGCGCCGTCCAAGGTCCGGGGAACACTGAAGCTTTCTTT
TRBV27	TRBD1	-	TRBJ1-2	CASSSQGQGDGYTF	TGTGCCAGCAGTTCCCAGGGACAGGGGGATGGCTACACCTTC
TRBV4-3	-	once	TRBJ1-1	CASSQVSGRGEAFF	TGCGCCAGCAGCCAAGTCTCGGGGCGCGGTGAAGCTTTCTTT
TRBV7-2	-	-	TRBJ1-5	CASSFAGTNQPQHF	TGTGCCAGCAGCTTTGCGGGGACCAATCAGCCCCAGCATTTT
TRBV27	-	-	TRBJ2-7	CASSAGPAYEQYF	TGTGCCAGCAGTGCGGGTCCTGCCTACGAGCAGTACTTC